One sample yielded the 28 T cell receptor beta chains listed below, sequenced in a study of blood T cell repertoires in COVID-19. The method was immunoSEQ multiplex PCR; TCRdb's version includes in-frame clones alone and lacks a portion of them. The sample has about 150,000 clones, 85% to 90% seen once. Material: peripheral blood. All receptors derive from a woman in her thirties or forties with acute or convalescent COVID-19.

The CDR3 spells CASRAGTGGSGANVLTF. The CDR3 bases are TGTGCCAGCAGAGCCGGGACAGGCGGTTCTGGGGCCAACGTCCTGACTTTC. V is TRBV28 and J is TRBJ2-6; 8 nucleotides align to TRBD1. CDR1 MDHEN and CDR2 SYDVKM come from the germline V gene. The V segment lost 6 bases and the J segment 1 base; nucleotides outside the gene matches: 8. This CDR3 has 17 residues.

The rearrangement joins TRBV29-1 to TRBJ2-7; 10 bases are a match to TRBD1. The CDR3 sequence is 14 residues long. CDR1 is SQVTM, CDR2 ANQGSEA, per germline. V trimming: 4 bases; J trimming: 4 bases; junction bases outside the gene matches: 7. DNA of the CDR3: TGCAGCGTTGTTCGGACAGGGGGTAGGTACGAGCAGTACTTC. The encoded protein is CSVVRTGGRYEQYF.

V and J are TRBV7-9 and TRBJ2-5, with a weak D call TRBD2 (6 bases). Germline V gives CDR1 SEHNR, CDR2 FQNEAQ (reference sequence). The CDR3 sequence is 15 residues long. V was trimmed by 5 bases and J by 3 bases, leaving 16 bases between them. The CDR3 DNA reads as TGTGCCAGCAGCCGGGGGACTTTTGGAGAAGAGACCCAGTACTTC. This translates into CASSRGTFGEETQYF.

The chain is built from TRBV6-1 and TRBJ1-5, with a possible D match to TRBD1 (6 bases). Germline CDR1 is MNHNS and CDR2 is SASEGT. The CDR3 has 15 residues. V dropped 1 base and J dropped 5 bases, with 12 bases sitting between them. The CDR3 sequence is CASSEVTGNYQPQHF. The CDR3 DNA reads TGTGCCAGCAGTGAAGTAACAGGGAATTATCAGCCCCAGCATTTT.

J is TRBJ2-2 and V is TRBV6-5; 9 nucleotides line up with TRBD1. In germline, CDR1 is MNHEY, CDR2 SVGAGI. This CDR3 is 14 amino acids long. The V gene end was trimmed by 6 bases and the J gene end by 7 bases; junction bases not matched to a gene: 6. The CDR3 region has the DNA TGTGCCAGCAGCTGGGACAGGGTTTACGGGGAGCTGTTTTTT. Amino acid sequence: CASSWDRVYGELFF.

The chain employs TRBV6-1 and TRBJ1-3; 8 nucleotides line up with TRBD1. Per germline, CDR1 MNHNS and CDR2 SASEGT. The CDR3 sequence is 15 residues long. The J segment lost 8 bases and the V segment lost 3 bases, leaving 9 bases of the junction unmatched. The CDR3 DNA sequence: TGTGCCAGCAGTGAGGGGCAGGGGGCTAGGGACACCATATATTTT. This sequence encodes CASSEGQGARDTIYF.

The sample holds one count of this clone. The rearrangement joins TRBV6-1 to TRBJ1-2; TRBD1 matches 12 bases. Unmatched junction bases numbered 3, after V lost 2 bases and J lost 8 bases. This CDR3 comprises 14 residues. Germline V gives CDR1 MNHNS, CDR2 SASEGT. The DNA for the CDR3 is TGTGCCAGCAGTGAAAGGGACAGGGGGCTGGGCTACACCTTC. The encoded protein is CASSERDRGLGYTF.

The chain uses TRBV2 and TRBJ1-6, with a weak D call TRBD1 (5 bases). Germline-derived CDR1 and CDR2 are SNHLY and FYNNEI. This CDR3 comprises 14 residues. V was pared by 3 bases and J by 14 bases, with 17 bases between. CDR3 in DNA: TGTGCCAGCAGTGAGGGACTCGTCCCAGGAGCCCTCCACTTT. Its protein product is CASSEGLVPGALHF.

The chain joins TRBV3-1 (or the pseudogene TRBV3-2) to TRBJ2-5; D might be TRBD1 (5 bases). CDR1 and CDR2 from the germline V gene are LGHDT and YNNKEL (reference sequence). Trimming removed 4 bases at V and 2 bases at J, with 14 bases between. The CDR3 is 15 amino acids. CDR3 in amino acids: CASSPQLAGQETQYF. The CDR3 nucleotides are TGTGCCAGCAGCCCCCAACTTGCAGGGCAAGAGACCCAGTACTTC.

The V gene is TRBV10-2, the J gene TRBJ2-5, with D possibly matching TRBD1 (5 bases). Trimming shortened V by 7 bases and J by 0 bases, and 15 bases separated the two germline ends. The CDR3 has 15 residues. Germline-derived CDR1 and CDR2 are WSHSY and SAAADI. CDR3 nucleotides: TGCGCCAGCAATCAGGGAAGGAGTTACCAAGAGACCCAGTACTTC. Protein: CASNQGRSYQETQYF.

The chain links TRBV6-5 to TRBJ2-2; the D is unclear. The CDR3 length is 15 residues. Germline CDR1 reads MNHEY; CDR2 reads SVGAGI. With 2 bases removed from V and 4 bases from J, the gap between germline ends came to 11 bases. The DNA for the CDR3 is TGTGCCAGCAGTTACCTAACCCTCTCCACCGGGGAGCTGTTTTTT. Encoded protein: CASSYLTLSTGELFF.

This sequence joins TRBV5-5 and TRBJ2-7; 7 bases are shared with TRBD1. CDR3 length: 13 residues. V shed 6 bases, J shed 2 bases, and the junction held 5 bases outside the gene matches. Germline CDR1 and CDR2: SGHKS and YYEKEE (reference sequence). The CDR3 is CASTETGPYEQYF. CDR3 bases: TGTGCCAGCACCGAGACAGGGCCCTACGAGCAGTACTTC.

The genes are TRBV7-2 and TRBJ2-7; D might be TRBD2 (5 bases). CDR3 length: 13 residues. The V and J ends lost 4 bases and 3 bases respectively, with 10 bases between them. Germline values: CDR1 SGHTA, CDR2 FQGNSA. CDR3 sequence reads: CASSSSGGYEQYF. Here the CDR3 DNA reads TGTGCCAGCAGCTCCTCAGGAGGCTACGAGCAGTACTTC.

The genes are TRBV5-6 and TRBJ2-3; TRBD1 matches 7 bases. Germline values: CDR1 SGHDT, CDR2 YYEEEE. Trimming at V came to 4 bases and at J to 4 bases, leaving 3 bases not matched to a gene. The CDR3 extends over 13 amino acids. The CDR3, as DNA: TGTGCCAGCAGCCCAGGGACAGCAGATACGCAGTATTTT. Encoded protein: CASSPGTADTQYF.

This sequence joins TRBV15 and TRBJ2-3; D is possibly TRBD2 (5 bases). Trimming removed 0 bases at V and 10 bases at J, with 11 bases between. In germline, CDR1 is LNHNV, CDR2 YYDKDF (reference sequence). The CDR3 totals 13 residues. The CDR3 protein is CATSRDVLGAQYF. In DNA form, the CDR3 reads TGTGCCACCAGCAGAGATGTCTTGGGAGCGCAGTATTTT.

The sample holds one count of this clone. The chain recombines TRBV27 with TRBJ2-1, with 9 bases matching TRBD1. The J segment lost 0 bases and the V segment lost 5 bases, leaving 11 bases of the junction unmatched. The CDR3 sequence is 18 residues long. Germline loops: CDR1 MNHEY, CDR2 SMNVEV (reference sequence). Written as DNA, the CDR3 is TGTGCCAGCAGTACCGGACAGGGGTCCTCTCTCTCCTACAATGAGCAGTTCTTC. As protein: CASSTGQGSSLSYNEQFF.

The chain uses TRBV11-3 and TRBJ1-6; TRBD1 might be the D (5 bases). CDR1 and CDR2 (germline): SGHNT, YENEEA. The CDR3 is 12 amino acids. V was clipped by 3 bases and J by 13 bases, with 10 bases between them. CDR3 region: CASSFRQGPLHF. CDR3 DNA sequence: TGTGCCAGCAGCTTCAGGCAGGGTCCCCTCCACTTT.

The rearrangement uses TRBV2 and TRBJ1-6, with 9 bases aligning to TRBD1. The CDR3 is 16 residues long. Germline V lookup: CDR1 SNHLY, CDR2 FYNNEI. Trimming removed 7 bases from V and 10 bases from J; junction bases left unmatched: 14. The DNA of the CDR3 is TGTGCCAGCATGCCAGACACAGGGGGCGCAGGGTCACCCCTCCACTTT. It codes for CASMPDTGGAGSPLHF.

The chain links TRBV23-1 to TRBJ1-3; D is unresolved. TRBV23-1 is treated as an ORF (open reading frame) with a function not yet certain. The CDR3 consists of 18 residues. V was trimmed by 2 bases and J by 2 bases, leaving 19 bases between them. The CDR3 DNA sequence: TGCGCCAGCAGTCAAAGAGGCACCCGAGAAATAACTGGAAACACCATATATTTT. Protein sequence: CASSQRGTREITGNTIYF.

This chain uses TRBV19 with TRBJ2-2; 7 bases fit TRBD2. This CDR3 comprises 15 residues. CDR1 LNHDA and CDR2 SQIVND come from the germline V gene (reference sequence). Unmatched junction bases numbered 7, after V lost 4 bases and J lost 5 bases. CDR3 sequence: CASSNVKGGTGELFF. The CDR3 region has the DNA TGTGCCAGTAGTAATGTAAAGGGAGGGACCGGGGAGCTGTTTTTT.

The chain has TRBV11-2 and TRBJ1-4; 9 positions agree with TRBD1. V was clipped by 2 bases and J by 5 bases; unmatched bases: 12. The CDR3 length is 18 residues. Per the germline V gene, CDR1 is SGHAT and CDR2 is FQNNGV. The CDR3 DNA follows: TGTGCCAGCAGCTTACTTTCCTCCCCCGGGACAGGGAATGAAAAACTGTTTTTT. Translating it yields CASSLLSSPGTGNEKLFF.

This sequence joins TRBV7-9 and TRBJ2-7; possible D gene TRBD1, 6 bases. CDR1 and CDR2 from the germline V gene are SEHNR and FQNEAQ (reference sequence). Trimming left V 7 bases short and J 3 bases short, with 13 bases between. The CDR3 runs to 13 residues. CDR3 amino acids: CASTNREVYEQYF. The CDR3 DNA reads TGTGCCAGCACCAACAGGGAAGTCTACGAGCAGTACTTC. Complete variable domain (other parts from reference TRBV7-9 and TRBJ2-7): DTGVSQNPRHKITKRGQNVTFRCDPISEHNRLYWYRQTLGQGPEFLTYFQNEAQLEKSRLLSDRFSAERPKGSFSTLEIQRTEQGDSAMYLCASTNREVYEQYFGPGTRLTVT.

This chain connects TRBV29-1 to TRBJ2-6; the match to TRBD1 covers 8 bases. Germline CDR1 SQVTM, CDR2 ANQGSEA. V trimming: 4 bases; J trimming: 0 bases; junction bases outside the gene matches: 5. The CDR3 contains 16 residues. The CDR3 DNA reads as TGCAGCGTTGCCGGGACAGGTTACTCTGGGGCCAACGTCCTGACTTTC. Its translation is CSVAGTGYSGANVLTF.

The chain employs TRBV22-1 and TRBJ2-7; the table's D call, TRBD1, was not checked against the DNA. TRBV22-1 is a known pseudogene. There are 15 residues in the CDR3. The CDR3 reads CPGSSWDIHSYEQYF. CDR3 bases: TGTCCTGGGAGCTCGTGGGACATCCACTCCTACGAGCAGTACTTC.

The CDR3 region has the DNA TGTGCCAGCAGCCCAGGTGTAGCTAATGAAAAACTGTTTTTT. Its translation is CASSPGVANEKLFF. The chain uses TRBV7-9 and TRBJ1-4, with no clear D. Germline CDR1 reads SEHNR; CDR2 reads FQNEAQ (reference sequence). CDR3 length: 14 residues. V dropped 5 bases and J dropped 3 bases, with 10 bases sitting between them. The entire variable domain, with the rest obtained from reference TRBV7-9 and TRBJ1-4, is as follows: DTGVSQNPRHKITKRGQNVTFRCDPISEHNRLYWYRQTLGQGPEFLTYFQNEAQLEKSRLLSDRFSAERPKGSFSTLEIQRTEQGDSAMYLCASSPGVANEKLFFGSGTQLSVL.

V is TRBV29-1 and J is TRBJ2-1, with 7 bases matching TRBD2. The CDR3 is made up of 13 amino acids. V was pared by 7 bases and J by 10 bases, with 13 bases of the junction left unmatched. Germline V lookup: CDR1 SQVTM, CDR2 ANQGSEA. CDR3 in DNA: TGCAGCGAAAAATCGACTAGCTCGAGGGAGCAGTTCTTC. Translated: CSEKSTSSREQFF.

This sequence joins TRBV7-9 and TRBJ2-6; 7 nucleotides match TRBD1. The CDR3 consists of 16 residues. The V gene end was trimmed by 1 base and the J gene end by 2 bases; junction bases not matched to a gene: 2. Looked up from germline, CDR1 is SEHNR and CDR2 is FQNEAQ (reference sequence). The CDR3 region is CASSLGQGTGANVLTF. The CDR3 coding sequence is TGTGCCAGCAGCTTAGGACAGGGTACTGGGGCCAACGTCCTGACTTTC.

A few counts support this clone. The chain employs TRBV2 and TRBJ1-6, with D tentatively TRBD1 (6 bases). Germline values: CDR1 SNHLY, CDR2 FYNNEI. This CDR3 has 14 amino acids. V was cut by 4 bases and J by 6 bases, with 10 bases left in between. CDR3 sequence: CASSGGGSNSPLHF. The CDR3 nucleotides read TGTGCCAGCAGTGGCGGGGGCTCTAATTCACCCCTCCACTTT.